This T cell receptor (beta chain) is drawn from a study of PD-1 blockade in mismatch repair-deficient tumors. Whole-study findings and limits: Tumor-resident clones, often absent from pretreatment blood, expanded after pembrolizumab and then contracted.

The CDR3 is 15 residues long. Germline trimming cut 4 bases from V and 3 bases from J; bases unmatched to any gene: 7. The germline gives CDR1 SGHRS, CDR2 YFSETQ. This clone was observed a few times. Its antigen is unknown. Every patient had mismatch repair deficiency by PCR or immunohistochemistry. TCR sequencing covered a few patients who responded to pembrolizumab. The method was immunoSEQ multiplex PCR; TCRdb's version includes in-frame clones alone and lacks a portion of them. This sample has about 100,000 clones, with approximately 80% found just once. The receptor's source is an adult with mismatch repair-deficient cancer. This specimen was peripheral blood, taken roughly 35 weeks after starting pembrolizumab. The rearrangement joins TRBV5-1 to TRBJ2-1; 7 nucleotides line up with TRBD1. This CDR3 is CASSAGTAYYNEQFF. CDR3 DNA sequence: TGCGCCAGCAGCGCCGGGACAGCTTACTACAATGAGCAGTTCTTC.